This TCR beta chain was profiled in a study of cytomegalovirus exposure and HLA in healthy donors. Study-level findings and limits: Later on, a genetic analysis was performed. It linked a missense variant in DCLRE1C with V- and J-gene trimming of TCR beta. Further analysis, carried out later, found HLA-associated TCR beta chains more clonally expanded than equally common other chains. Of the V segments, some could not be distinguished, including TRBV6-2 and TRBV6-3, and were excluded.

As for this clone: Its specificity is unknown.

Vbeta (60) and Jbeta (13) primers were used in the PCR. Sequencing was performed with immunoSEQ multiplex PCR; in TCRdb, only in-frame clones are kept and a portion is missing. Of approximately 200,000 clones in the sample, roughly 79% are singletons; the top ten hold under 2%. The CDR3 has 15 amino acids. The germline CDR1 and CDR2 sequences are SGHNT and YYREEE (reference sequence). V lost 4 bases, J lost 4 bases, and 8 bases stayed unmatched. The TCR originated in a man aged 25 to 40 in good health and CMV-seronegative. Sequencing input: PBMCs. The chain combines TRBV5-4 with TRBJ2-1; 7 bases line up with TRBD1. CDR3 region: CASSETGDLYNEQFF. The CDR3 bases are TGTGCCAGCAGCGAAACAGGGGATTTATACAATGAGCAGTTCTTC.